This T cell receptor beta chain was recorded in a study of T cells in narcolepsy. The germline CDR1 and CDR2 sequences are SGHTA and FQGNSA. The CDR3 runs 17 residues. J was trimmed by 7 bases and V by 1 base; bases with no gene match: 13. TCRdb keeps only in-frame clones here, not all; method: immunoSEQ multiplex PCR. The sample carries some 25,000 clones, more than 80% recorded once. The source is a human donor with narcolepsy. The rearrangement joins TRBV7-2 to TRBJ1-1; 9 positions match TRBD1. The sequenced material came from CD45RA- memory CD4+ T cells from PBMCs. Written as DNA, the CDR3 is TGTGCCAGCAGCTTAGTGGGGACAGGGTTAAGTGGGGATGAAGCTTTCTTT. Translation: CASSLVGTGLSGDEAFF.